This T cell receptor beta chain is from a study of blood T cell repertoires in COVID-19. V trimming: 4 bases; J trimming: 6 bases; junction bases outside the gene matches: 3. Germline V gene sequence: CDR1 MGHDK, CDR2 SYGVNS. The CDR3 contains 13 residues. This clone was recorded once. Source study methods: Amplification with reference gene primers provided the estimates of nucleated cell counts. The method was immunoSEQ multiplex PCR; TCRdb's version includes in-frame clones alone and lacks a portion of them. That table gives V, J and clone size, and the DNA gave D and trimming. The sample carries tens of thousands of clones, 80% to 85% recorded once.

The sequence was obtained from a man under 40 with COVID-19, enrolled during active disease. Sequenced input: peripheral blood. This chain uses TRBV25-1 with TRBJ1-2; the match to TRBD1 covers 9 bases. CDR3 coding DNA: TGTGCCAGCAGTGGGGACAGGGCAAATGGCTACACCTTC. Protein sequence: CASSGDRANGYTF.